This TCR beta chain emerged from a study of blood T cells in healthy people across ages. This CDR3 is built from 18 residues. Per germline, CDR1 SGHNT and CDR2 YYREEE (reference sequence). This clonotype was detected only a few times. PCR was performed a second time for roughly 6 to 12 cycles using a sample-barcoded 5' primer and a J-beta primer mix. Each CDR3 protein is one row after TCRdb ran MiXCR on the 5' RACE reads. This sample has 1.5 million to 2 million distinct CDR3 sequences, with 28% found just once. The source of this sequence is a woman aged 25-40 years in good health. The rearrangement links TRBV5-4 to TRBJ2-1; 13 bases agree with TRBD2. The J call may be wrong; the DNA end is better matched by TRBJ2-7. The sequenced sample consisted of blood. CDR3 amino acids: CASSQTTTSGRAYNEQYF. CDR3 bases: TGTGCCAGCAGCCAAACTACAACTAGCGGGAGGGCCTACAATGAGCAGTACTTC.